The 10 T cell receptor beta chains below all came from one sample that was sequenced in a study of blood T cell repertoires in COVID-19. Sequencing used immunoSEQ multiplex PCR; TCRdb keeps in-frame clones, though not all of them. The repertoire has about 180,000 clones, 65% to 85% of them found once; the top ten carry about 5.7%. Material: PBMCs or T cells enriched from blood (not recorded which). The source is a woman in her 40s with acute COVID-19.

The rearrangement uses TRBV19 and TRBJ1-2, with TRBD1 matching over 10 bases. From germline, CDR1 is LNHDA and CDR2 SQIVND (reference sequence). With 6 bases clipped from V and 4 bases from J, the junction kept 8 bases outside the gene matches. The CDR3 is 15 amino acids. The CDR3 here is CASSRMDRGIYGYTF. The CDR3 nucleotides are TGTGCCAGTAGCCGCATGGACAGGGGGATCTATGGCTACACCTTC.

This rearrangement joins TRBV11-2 to TRBJ2-7, with 15 bases fitting TRBD2. Germline assignment: CDR1 SGHAT and CDR2 FQNNGV. Trimming cost V 5 bases and J 6 bases; bases outside gene matches: 8. The CDR3 totals 16 residues. The CDR3 DNA reads as TGTGCCAGCAGCCCAGCGGGACTAGCGGGAGGACGCGAGCAGTACTTC. Its translation is CASSPAGLAGGREQYF.

The chain couples TRBV7-2 to TRBJ2-5; TRBD2 agrees at 14 bases. The CDR3 length is 15 residues. Losses at the gene ends were 4 bases for V and 4 bases for J; bases not matched to a gene: 2. The germline CDR1 and CDR2 sequences are SGHTA and FQGNSA. Here the CDR3 DNA reads TGTGCCAGCAGCTCAGGACTAGCGGGAGGAGAGACCCAGTACTTC. This codes for CASSSGLAGGETQYF.

The chain combines TRBV30 with TRBJ2-2; 7 nucleotides line up with TRBD2. The V segment lost 5 bases and the J segment 3 bases; nucleotides outside the gene matches: 15. The CDR3 is 17 residues long. CDR1 GTSNPN and CDR2 SVGIG come from the germline V gene (reference sequence). The CDR3: CAWDPRGPRGDTGELFF. CDR3 coding DNA: TGTGCCTGGGACCCCCGGGGCCCCCGGGGGGACACCGGGGAGCTGTTTTTT.

The V gene is TRBV9, the J gene TRBJ2-3; 7 nucleotides line up with TRBD1. Germline lookup yields CDR1 SGDLS and CDR2 YYNGEE. V was clipped by 0 bases and J by 0 bases; unmatched bases: 1. This CDR3 is built from 15 residues. The CDR3 DNA is TGTGCCAGCAGCGTAGCAGGGGGAAGCACAGATACGCAGTATTTT. Translating gives CASSVAGGSTDTQYF.

The J gene is TRBJ2-1, the V gene TRBV12-3 or TRBV12-4; unclear D gene. This CDR3 has 10 residues. Trimming pared 6 bases from V and 8 bases from J, leaving 5 bases between. The DNA of the CDR3 is TGTGCCAGCAGCGGGTATGAGCAGTTCTTC. Amino acid sequence: CASSGYEQFF.

The V and J genes are TRBV19 and TRBJ2-1, with 9 positions matching TRBD2. Germline trimming cut 3 bases from V and 5 bases from J; bases unmatched to any gene: 8. The germline V gene has CDR1 LNHDA and CDR2 SQIVND (reference sequence). CDR3 size: 16 residues. The CDR3 DNA sequence: TGTGCCAGTAGTATCACGGCTAGCGGGAAACACAATGAGCAGTTCTTC. It translates to CASSITASGKHNEQFF.

The genes are TRBV5-1 and TRBJ2-1, with 13 bases lining up with TRBD2. From germline, CDR1 is SGHRS and CDR2 YFSETQ. The CDR3 has 15 residues. With 2 bases clipped from V and 9 bases from J, the junction kept 5 bases outside the gene matches. The CDR3 bases are TGCGCCAGCAGCTTACTAGCGGGAGGGGAGGTTGAGCAGTTCTTC. Amino acids: CASSLLAGGEVEQFF. Full variable domain (remainder filled in from reference TRBV5-1 and TRBJ2-1): KAGVTQTPRYLIKTRGQQVTLSCSPISGHRSVSWYQQTPGQGLQFLFEYFSETQRNKGNFPGRFSGRQFSNSRSEMNVSTLELGDSALYLCASSLLAGGEVEQFFGPGTRLTVL.

V is TRBV12-3 or TRBV12-4 and J is TRBJ1-3; D is perhaps TRBD1 (5 bases). CDR3 length: 13 amino acids. Trimming stripped 6 bases from V and 2 bases from J, with 8 bases between. DNA of the CDR3: TGTGCCAGCAGAGCAGGGACTGGAAACACCATATATTTT. As protein: CASRAGTGNTIYF.

For the CDR3, the DNA is TGTGCCAGTAGTCTTAGCGGGGCCTACGAGCAGTACTTC. Protein: CASSLSGAYEQYF. The chain recombines TRBV19 with TRBJ2-7; 8 bases line up with TRBD2. The CDR3 is made up of 13 amino acids. Germline lookup yields CDR1 LNHDA and CDR2 SQIVND (reference sequence). The ends lost 5 bases at V and 2 bases at J; junction bases unmatched: 2.